What follows is one T cell receptor beta chain and its context. The antigen is not known. This entry comes from a study of CXCR3-negative and CXCR3-positive naive CD8 T cells. Study findings and constraints: Against CXCR3-negative naive cells, CXCR3-positive naive cells showed more hydrophobic TRB CDR3s. For naive cells, CXCR3-negative and CXCR3-positive subsets had similar TRBV-TRBJ usage; for memory cells, usage differed. TCR interaction strength was inferred from TRB CDR3 physicochemistry, as CD5 matched across naive subsets.

Among CD8+ T cells, naive ones were CD45RO-CCR7+CD27+CD95-. UMI-tagged TRB cDNA libraries were built via 5' RACE. TCRdb reprocessed the 5' RACE reads, with one entry per CDR3 protein and no DNA. The sample table includes about 150,000 distinct CDR3 sequences. The CDR3 is made up of 13 amino acids. CDR1 is SGHNT and CDR2 is YYREEE in the germline V gene (reference sequence). The sequence derives from a human donor in good health. Some clones in this sample may be carry-over from other donors' samples. The chain couples TRBV5-4 to TRBJ2-7. The sequenced sample was naive CXCR3+ CD8+ T cells from blood. Subset given: CD45RO-CCR7+CD27+CD95- naive CD8+ T cells expressing CXCR3 (TNR3+). The CDR3 sequence is CASSYLSGYEQYF.